This entry is about one T cell receptor (beta chain). This sample stems from a study of early T cells in non-severe SARS-CoV-2 infection. Background on the study: Chains stayed unpaired after sequencing of bulk RNA from unsorted whole blood.

Each cDNA molecule carried a unique molecular identifier. TCRdb fed the 5' RACE reads into MiXCR, producing one record per CDR3 protein. The sample includes tens of thousands of distinct CDR3 sequences, about an eighth seen only once; the top ten take 6.5% to 9%. Sequencing was done on a sample of whole blood. This receptor was obtained from an adult who was a healthcare worker with PCR-confirmed SARS-CoV-2 infection or an uninfected control (not recorded which).

CDR3 in DNA: TGTGCCAGCAGTTTAGCCTCAGGGGGAGCAACTAGCACAGATACGCAGTATTTT. It yields the protein CASSLASGGATSTDTQYF. The V and J genes are TRBV12-3 or TRBV12-4 and TRBJ2-3; 7 positions match TRBD1. The V and J ends lost 0 bases and 0 bases, in that order; junction bases with no gene match: 9. The CDR3 sequence is 18 residues long.